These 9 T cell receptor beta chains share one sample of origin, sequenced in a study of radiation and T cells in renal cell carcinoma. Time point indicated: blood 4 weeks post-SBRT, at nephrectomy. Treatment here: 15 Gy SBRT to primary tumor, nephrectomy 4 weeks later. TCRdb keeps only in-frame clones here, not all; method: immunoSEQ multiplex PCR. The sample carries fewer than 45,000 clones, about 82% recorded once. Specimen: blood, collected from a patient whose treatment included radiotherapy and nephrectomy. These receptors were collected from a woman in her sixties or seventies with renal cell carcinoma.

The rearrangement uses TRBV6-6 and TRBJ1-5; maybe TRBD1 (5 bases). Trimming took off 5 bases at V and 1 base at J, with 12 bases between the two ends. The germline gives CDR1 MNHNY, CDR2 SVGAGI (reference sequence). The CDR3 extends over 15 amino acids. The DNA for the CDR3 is TGTGCCAGCAGTGGACGGCGGGGGAGCAATCAGCCCCAGCATTTT. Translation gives CASSGRRGSNQPQHF.

The CDR3: CASSEGGGPQPQHF. The CDR3 bases are TGTGCCAGTTCCGAAGGTGGGGGACCTCAGCCCCAGCATTTT. The genes are TRBV19 and TRBJ1-5, with TRBD1 as a possible D gene (5 bases). The CDR3 length is 14 residues. The V end lost 8 bases, the J end lost 6 bases, and 17 bases lay between the germline ends. Germline V gene lookup returns CDR1 LNHDA and CDR2 SQIVND (reference sequence).

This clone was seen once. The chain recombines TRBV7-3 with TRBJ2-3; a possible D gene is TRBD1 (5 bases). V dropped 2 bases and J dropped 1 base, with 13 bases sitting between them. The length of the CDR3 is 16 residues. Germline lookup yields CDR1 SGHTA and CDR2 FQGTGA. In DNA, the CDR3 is TGTGCCAGCAGCTTATGGCAGGGCTTGGGCACAGATACGCAGTATTTT. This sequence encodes CASSLWQGLGTDTQYF.

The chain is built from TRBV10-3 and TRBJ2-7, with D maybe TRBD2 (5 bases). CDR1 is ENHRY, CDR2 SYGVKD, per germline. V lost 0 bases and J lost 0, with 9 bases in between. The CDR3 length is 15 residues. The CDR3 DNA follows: TGTGCCATCAGTGAGTCGGAGGTACACTCCTACGAGCAGTACTTC. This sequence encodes CAISESEVHSYEQYF.

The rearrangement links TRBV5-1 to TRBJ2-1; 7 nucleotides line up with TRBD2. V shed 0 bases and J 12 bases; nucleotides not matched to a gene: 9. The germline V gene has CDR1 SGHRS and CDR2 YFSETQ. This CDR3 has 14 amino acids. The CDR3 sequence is CASSLELAASVQFF. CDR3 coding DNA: TGCGCCAGCAGCTTGGAGCTAGCGGCGTCGGTGCAGTTCTTC.

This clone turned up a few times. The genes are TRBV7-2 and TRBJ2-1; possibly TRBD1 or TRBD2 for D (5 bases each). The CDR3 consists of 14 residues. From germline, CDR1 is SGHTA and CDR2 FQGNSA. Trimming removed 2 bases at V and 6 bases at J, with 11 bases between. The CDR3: CASSLIGEFNEQFF. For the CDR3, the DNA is TGTGCCAGCAGCTTAATAGGGGAGTTCAATGAGCAGTTCTTC.

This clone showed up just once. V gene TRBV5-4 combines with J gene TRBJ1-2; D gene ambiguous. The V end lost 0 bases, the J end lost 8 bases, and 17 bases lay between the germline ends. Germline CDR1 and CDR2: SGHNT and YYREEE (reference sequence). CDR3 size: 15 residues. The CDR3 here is CASSLAAGPLRGYTF. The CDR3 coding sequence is TGTGCCAGCAGCTTGGCAGCCGGGCCACTGAGGGGCTACACCTTC.

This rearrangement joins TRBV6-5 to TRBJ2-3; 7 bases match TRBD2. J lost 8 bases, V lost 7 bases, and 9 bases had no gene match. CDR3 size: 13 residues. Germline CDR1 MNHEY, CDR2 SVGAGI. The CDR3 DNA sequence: TGTGCCAGCACTCCCCCTGGGGAGGGTACGCAGTATTTT. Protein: CASTPPGEGTQYF.

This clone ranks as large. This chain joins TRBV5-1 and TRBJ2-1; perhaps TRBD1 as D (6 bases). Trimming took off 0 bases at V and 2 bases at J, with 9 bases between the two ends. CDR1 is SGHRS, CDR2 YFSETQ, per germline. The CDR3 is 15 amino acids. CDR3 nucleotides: TGCGCCAGCAGCTTGGTAGAGGGGGCCTACAATGAGCAGTTCTTC. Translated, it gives CASSLVEGAYNEQFF.